Sequencing of this T cell receptor (beta chain) was carried out in a study of cytotoxic CD8 clonotypes in ibrutinib-treated CLL. Whole-study context: Among the patients, some eleven presented as relapsed/refractory and around 15 as treatment-naive; around 17 showed unmutated IGHV.

Clones were sequenced by immunoSEQ multiplex PCR, and TCRdb holds only the in-frame ones, with some missing. The table has about 60,000 clones, roughly 49% seen once. Study observations and caveats: Sustained-remission and progressing patients' sampling times differed.

Notes on this clone: Its specificity is unknown.

CDR1 SQVTM and CDR2 ANQGSEA come from the germline V gene. This CDR3 comprises 13 residues. J gave up 5 bases and V 7 bases, and 10 bases lay outside the gene matches. This clonotype was sampled from a human donor with chronic lymphocytic leukemia. This sample comprised PBMCs, obtained at disease progression, from a patient treated with ibrutinib. The V gene is TRBV29-1, the J gene TRBJ2-7; TRBD1 matches at 8 bases. The CDR3 coding sequence is TGCAGCGGTGGTCAACAGGGGGACGACGAGCAGTACTTC. Residues: CSGGQQGDDEQYF.